One sample yielded the 29 T cell receptor beta chains listed below, sequenced in a study of blood T cell repertoires in COVID-19. The data were produced by immunoSEQ multiplex PCR, yet TCRdb's version contains in-frame clones alone and is incomplete. The profile covers approximately 60,000 clones, with around 81% appearing a single time and 3.5% taken by the ten largest. Sequencing was done on a sample of peripheral blood. These receptor sequences come from a woman of 80 years or more with acute or convalescent COVID-19.

This chain connects TRBV6-5 to TRBJ1-6; D remains unclear. Germline CDR1 and CDR2: MNHEY and SVGAGI. CDR3 length: 12 amino acids. The V gene lost 2 bases and the J gene lost 12 bases, with 8 bases spanning the gap. The CDR3 sequence: CASSYGEGPLHF. CDR3 nucleotides: TGTGCCAGCAGTTACGGGGAGGGACCCCTCCACTTT.

This clone was observed a single time. The chain carries TRBV2 and TRBJ1-2; TRBD1 agrees at 7 bases. Germline CDR1 SNHLY, CDR2 FYNNEI. This CDR3 region has 13 residues. J lost 6 bases, V lost 7 bases, and 8 bases had no gene match. The chain's CDR3 is CASTRRGVNGYTF. DNA for the CDR3: TGTGCCAGCACCCGCAGGGGGGTTAATGGCTACACCTTC.

The chain combines TRBV7-2 with TRBJ1-2, with 8 bases lining up with TRBD1. V lost 0 bases, J lost 6 bases, and 6 bases stayed unmatched. Germline V gene sequence: CDR1 SGHTA, CDR2 FQGNSA. This CDR3 region has 15 residues. The CDR3 spells CASSLAGRGRDGYTF. The CDR3 DNA follows: TGTGCCAGCAGCTTAGCGGGCAGGGGGCGCGATGGCTACACCTTC.

The gene calls are TRBV4-1 and TRBJ1-1; 9 positions match TRBD1. In germline, CDR1 is MGHRA, CDR2 YSYEKL. This CDR3 region has 16 residues. With 7 bases clipped from V and 5 bases from J, the junction kept 14 bases outside the gene matches. This chain's CDR3 is CASNQRNRGRGTEAFF. CDR3 DNA sequence: TGCGCCAGCAACCAGCGGAACAGGGGGCGAGGGACTGAAGCTTTCTTT.

The V call is TRBV10-3, the J call TRBJ1-5; D gene uncertain. Germline-derived CDR1 and CDR2 are ENHRY and SYGVKD. The CDR3 covers 15 residues. Trimming stripped 0 bases from V and 0 bases from J, with 6 bases between. The CDR3 coding sequence is TGTGCCATCAGTGAGTCAACAGATAGCAATCAGCCCCAGCATTTT. It yields the protein CAISESTDSNQPQHF.

The gene calls are TRBV2 and TRBJ1-6; D ambiguous. There are 13 residues in the CDR3. Between the trimmed V and J ends, which lost 7 bases and 6 bases, there was a span of 10 bases. Germline loops: CDR1 SNHLY, CDR2 FYNNEI. CDR3 loop: CASNLATNSPLHF. In DNA, the CDR3 is TGTGCCAGCAACCTGGCAACTAATTCACCCCTCCACTTT.

This rearrangement joins TRBV2 to TRBJ2-5; D remains ambiguous. CDR3 size: 11 residues. Per germline, CDR1 SNHLY and CDR2 FYNNEI. The V end lost 7 bases, the J end lost 4 bases, and 7 bases lay between the germline ends. The CDR3 protein is CASTIRETQYF. The CDR3 nucleotides read TGTGCCAGCACTATCCGAGAGACCCAGTACTTC. Using reference TRBV2 and TRBJ2-5 for the parts outside the CDR3, the full variable domain is EPEVTQTPSHQVTQMGQEVILRCVPISNHLYFYWYRQILGQKVEFLVSFYNNEISEKSEIFDDQFSVERPDGSNFTLKIRSTKLEDSAMYFCASTIRETQYFGPGTRLLVL.

The genes are TRBV27 and TRBJ2-2, with 9 bases identical to TRBD2. The CDR3 totals 17 residues. Germline CDR1 MNHEY, CDR2 SMNVEV (reference sequence). Trimming removed 6 bases from V and 3 bases from J; junction bases left unmatched: 11. CDR3 in DNA: TGTGCCAGCAGGGGCCTAGACAGCGGGGGGTACACCGGGGAGCTGTTTTTT. The encoded protein is CASRGLDSGGYTGELFF.

CDR3 sequence (DNA): TGTGCCAGCAGTGAGGGAGGGAACGATCAGCCCCAGCATTTT. This gives the protein CASSEGGNDQPQHF. The rearrangement joins TRBV6-1 to TRBJ1-5; D unclear. V lost 3 bases, J lost 5 bases, and 11 bases lay in between. Looked up from germline, CDR1 is MNHNS and CDR2 is SASEGT. The CDR3 contains 14 residues.

The chain is built from TRBV25-1 and TRBJ1-6; TRBD1 matches 10 bases. J was trimmed by 9 bases and V by 0 bases; bases with no gene match: 8. The CDR3 totals 17 residues. The germline V gene encodes CDR1 MGHDK and CDR2 SYGVNS. CDR3 in amino acids: CASSEYLTGGLSSPLHF. CDR3 nucleotides: TGTGCCAGCAGTGAATATTTGACAGGGGGCTTAAGTTCACCCCTCCACTTT.

The sample holds one count of this clone. The chain recombines TRBV6-4 with TRBJ2-2, with TRBD2 identical over 9 bases. The length of the CDR3 is 16 residues. The germline gives CDR1 MRHNA, CDR2 SNTAGT. The J segment lost 6 bases and the V segment lost 0 bases, leaving 5 bases of the junction unmatched. CDR3 DNA: TGTGCCAGCAGTGACTCGGCTACTAGCGGGTCCGGGGAGCTGTTTTTT. It codes for CASSDSATSGSGELFF.

The rearrangement joins TRBV5-6 to TRBJ2-7, with 7 bases matching TRBD1. Germline trimming cut 4 bases from V and 2 bases from J; bases unmatched to any gene: 6. Germline CDR1 and CDR2: SGHDT and YYEEEE. This CDR3 is 14 amino acids long. DNA of the CDR3: TGTGCCAGCAGCGATATGGGACAGCCCTACGAGCAGTACTTC. Translated: CASSDMGQPYEQYF.

The rearrangement joins TRBV7-2 to TRBJ2-1; D might be TRBD2 (5 bases). Deletions cut 7 bases from V and 3 bases from J, with 19 bases between. Germline V gene lookup returns CDR1 SGHTA and CDR2 FQGNSA. The CDR3 consists of 16 residues. The CDR3 loop reads CASIGVASERYNEQFF. CDR3 in DNA: TGTGCCAGCATAGGAGTAGCGAGCGAACGCTACAATGAGCAGTTCTTC.

The chain couples TRBV19 to TRBJ2-7; D gene ambiguous. Germline V gene data show CDR1 as LNHDA and CDR2 as SQIVND (reference sequence). The CDR3 contains 14 residues. V was shortened by 5 bases and J by 0 bases, with 11 bases between the two germline ends. The CDR3 protein is CASSQMGSSYEQYF. CDR3 coding DNA: TGTGCCAGTAGTCAAATGGGCAGCTCCTACGAGCAGTACTTC.

CDR3 protein: CASSPTSGGVDFADTQYF. The CDR3 DNA follows: TGCGCCAGCAGCCCGACTAGCGGGGGGGTAGATTTTGCAGATACGCAGTATTTT. The J gene is TRBJ2-3, the V gene TRBV5-1; TRBD2 agrees at 14 bases. Germline trimming cut 4 bases from V and 4 bases from J; bases unmatched to any gene: 11. From germline, CDR1 is SGHRS and CDR2 YFSETQ. This CDR3 contains 18 residues.

The chain is built from TRBV7-3 and TRBJ2-2; 9 nucleotides match TRBD1. Germline V lookup: CDR1 SGHTA, CDR2 FQGTGA. The CDR3 is 16 residues long. The junction had 3 bases not matched to a gene; V was cut back by 0 bases and J by 4 bases. The CDR3 bases are TGTGCCAGCAGCTTAACCGGGACAGGGCCCACCGGGGAGCTGTTTTTT. Translation gives CASSLTGTGPTGELFF. The variable domain in full, completed from reference TRBV7-3 and TRBJ2-2, reads GAGVSQTPSNKVTEKGKYVELRCDPISGHTALYWYRQSLGQGPEFLIYFQGTGAADDSGLPNDRFFAVRPEGSVSTLKIQRTERGDSAVYLCASSLTGTGPTGELFFGEGSRLTVL.

The chain recombines TRBV24-1 with TRBJ2-5, with 10 bases fitting TRBD1. The CDR3 is 15 residues long. V was pared by 4 bases and J by 4 bases, with 5 bases of the junction left unmatched. Germline CDR1 is KGHDR and CDR2 is SFDVKD. The CDR3 sequence: CATSDPGTGAETQYF. CDR3 in DNA: TGTGCCACCAGTGACCCGGGGACAGGGGCAGAGACCCAGTACTTC.

The chain uses TRBV5-4 and TRBJ2-7; a weak D match, TRBD2 (7 bases). The germline V and J ends were trimmed by 4 bases and 0 bases, with 14 bases remaining between them. The CDR3 is 15 amino acids. CDR1 is SGHNT and CDR2 is YYREEE in the germline V gene (reference sequence). Written as DNA, the CDR3 is TGTGCCAGCAGCGGGAGGGGGACGGACTCCTACGAGCAGTACTTC. It yields the protein CASSGRGTDSYEQYF. Variable domain in full (rest from reference TRBV5-4 and TRBJ2-7): ETGVTQSPTHLIKTRGQQVTLRCSSQSGHNTVSWYQQALGQGPQFIFQYYREEENGRGNFPPRFSGLQFPNYSSELNVNALELDDSALYLCASSGRGTDSYEQYFGPGTRLTVT.

The V and J genes are TRBV29-1 and TRBJ2-7, with 11 bases matching TRBD1. The CDR3 loop spans 12 amino acids. Germline trimming cut 7 bases from V and 5 bases from J; bases unmatched to any gene: 4. The V gene's germline CDR1 is SQVTM and CDR2 ANQGSEA. CDR3 nucleotide sequence: TGCAGCGCCTGGACAGGGGGCGACGAGCAGTACTTC. Translation gives CSAWTGGDEQYF.

The chain combines TRBV2 with TRBJ1-5; the D is unclear. With 3 bases removed from V and 1 base from J, the gap between germline ends came to 7 bases. This CDR3 is built from 14 residues. CDR1 and CDR2 (germline): SNHLY, FYNNEI. CDR3 DNA sequence: TGTGCCAGCAGTGAGCTAGCAAGCAATCAGCCCCAGCATTTT. Its translation is CASSELASNQPQHF.

The V call is TRBV15, the J call TRBJ2-1, with 8 bases matching TRBD2. V lost 1 base, J lost 7 bases, and 3 bases stayed unmatched. The CDR3 loop spans 14 amino acids. Per germline, CDR1 LNHNV and CDR2 YYDKDF (reference sequence). The CDR3 protein is CATSRGLATNEQFF. CDR3 bases: TGTGCCACCAGCAGAGGACTAGCGACTAATGAGCAGTTCTTC.

This chain joins TRBV27 and TRBJ2-1, with TRBD2 as a possible D gene (6 bases). Deletions cut 5 bases from V and 2 bases from J, with 13 bases between. The CDR3 is made up of 15 amino acids. CDR1 and CDR2 from the germline V gene are MNHEY and SMNVEV (reference sequence). The CDR3 DNA reads as TGTGCCAGCAGTACTGGGACTGCCACCTACAATGAGCAGTTCTTC. This sequence encodes CASSTGTATYNEQFF.

CDR3 loop: CASSLTGVTEAFF. The CDR3 DNA reads as TGTGCCAGCAGTCTAACAGGGGTCACTGAAGCTTTCTTT. J is TRBJ1-1 and V is TRBV27; TRBD1 aligns across 7 bases. Looked up from germline, CDR1 is MNHEY and CDR2 is SMNVEV (reference sequence). This CDR3 has 13 residues. After removal of 5 bases from V and 4 bases from J, the junction contained 4 bases not matched to a gene.

The J gene is TRBJ2-5, the V gene TRBV19, with 7 bases identical to TRBD1. This CDR3 is built from 13 residues. CDR1 is LNHDA and CDR2 is SQIVND in the germline V gene (reference sequence). The V segment lost 5 bases and the J segment 2 bases; nucleotides outside the gene matches: 2. The CDR3: CASSRDRQETQYF. CDR3 nucleotide sequence: TGTGCCAGTAGTCGGGACAGACAAGAGACCCAGTACTTC.

This chain links TRBV7-3 with TRBJ1-6; 8 bases are a match to TRBD1. The CDR3 is made up of 14 amino acids. Germline loops: CDR1 SGHTA, CDR2 FQGTGA. The trim removed 3 bases at V and 9 bases at J, leaving 4 bases unmatched. The CDR3 region has the DNA TGTGCCAGCAGCTTCACAGGGGGTGGTTCACCCCTCCACTTT. As protein: CASSFTGGGSPLHF.

The CDR3 DNA reads TGCGCCAGCAGCCAAGCCCCTCGGCGACATGAAGCTTTCTTT. This translates into CASSQAPRRHEAFF. V and J are TRBV4-1 and TRBJ1-1; D unresolved. The CDR3 consists of 14 residues. The V end lost 1 base, the J end lost 7 bases, and 13 bases lay between the germline ends. The V gene's germline CDR1 is MGHRA and CDR2 YSYEKL.

This rearrangement joins TRBV27 to TRBJ2-1, with TRBD2 matching 11 bases. V was pared by 3 bases and J by 9 bases, with 7 bases of the junction left unmatched. Germline V gene lookup returns CDR1 MNHEY and CDR2 SMNVEV (reference sequence). There are 15 residues in the CDR3. This CDR3 is CASSLLAGGPGEQFF. DNA for the CDR3: TGTGCCAGCAGTTTGCTAGCGGGGGGCCCCGGTGAGCAGTTCTTC.

The V gene is TRBV19, the J gene TRBJ2-3, with TRBD2 identical over 8 bases. From germline, CDR1 is LNHDA and CDR2 SQIVND (reference sequence). The V gene end was trimmed by 4 bases and the J gene end by 1 base; junction bases not matched to a gene: 10. This CDR3 is built from 17 residues. The DNA of the CDR3 is TGTGCCAGTAGTAAGGGCGGGAGGTCTCACGGCACAGATACGCAGTATTTT. This encodes CASSKGGRSHGTDTQYF.

V is TRBV5-1 and J is TRBJ2-7; TRBD2 matches at 8 bases. V shed 0 bases, J shed 7 bases, and the junction held 9 bases outside the gene matches. This CDR3 comprises 15 residues. The germline V gene encodes CDR1 SGHRS and CDR2 YFSETQ. The CDR3 reads CASSLVSGGPWEQYF. DNA of the CDR3: TGCGCCAGCAGCTTGGTGTCGGGAGGGCCGTGGGAGCAGTACTTC.